The rows below give T cell receptor beta chains drawn from one sample of a study of blood T cell dynamics during melanoma immunotherapy. Assay used: immunoSEQ multiplex PCR; TCRdb lists only in-frame clones, some missing. The profile covers approximately 28,000 clones, with approximately 88% appearing a single time and around 10% taken by the ten largest. The sequenced sample was blood, obtained from a patient treated with checkpoint blockade. The source is a human donor with melanoma. Each CDR3 is given with its conserved first and last residue. The D gene is left open where the match is weak. Not every row has a clone size; where given, it reads once, few, many or a size class.

V	J	length	D	size	DNA	CDR3
TRBV7-9	TRBJ2-3	14	NA	NA	TGTGCCAGCAGCTCGACAGGAGGGGCGGATACGCAGTATTTT	CASSSTGGADTQYF
TRBV5-5	TRBJ1-5	15	TRBD1	NA	TGTGCCAGCAGCTCTGGACAGGGAGGTAATCAGCCCCAGCATTTT	CASSSGQGGNQPQHF
TRBV28	TRBJ2-2	13	NA	few	TGTGCCAGTGTCAAAGGGTGGACCGGGGAGCTGTTTTTT	CASVKGWTGELFF
TRBV25-1	TRBJ1-1	15	TRBD1	once	TGTGCCAGCAGTGAACTGCCGGGACAGGGATCTGAAGCTTTCTTT	CASSELPGQGSEAFF
TRBV19	TRBJ1-5	17	TRBD1	NA	TGTGCCAGTAGTGGGACAGGGGCCGGTATACGCAATCAGCCCCAGCATTTT	CASSGTGAGIRNQPQHF
TRBV27	TRBJ2-7	12	TRBD1	NA	TGTGCCAGCAACGGACAGGGTGACGAGCAGTACTTC	CASNGQGDEQYF
TRBV30	TRBJ1-2	15	TRBD1	NA	TGTGCCTGGAGTTTTAGTTACGGACAGGCTTTTGGCTACACCTTC	CAWSFSYGQAFGYTF
TRBV28	TRBJ2-7	15	TRBD1	NA	TGTGCCAGCACCGTCTCGGGACAGCGTAGCCACGAGCAGTACTTC	CASTVSGQRSHEQYF
TRBV5-4	TRBJ2-1	19	TRBD2	NA	TGTGCCAGCAGCTTGGGGCCCGGGACTAGCGGGAGGGGCAACAATGAGCAGTTCTTC	CASSLGPGTSGRGNNEQFF
TRBV11-2	TRBJ1-1	16	NA	NA	TGTGCCAGCAGCTTAGAGGCGGGAAAAATGAACACTGAAGCTTTCTTT	CASSLEAGKMNTEAFF
TRBV5-1	TRBJ2-3	15	TRBD1	NA	TGCGCCAGCAGCGTAGGGACAGGGGGCTCAGATACGCAGTATTTT	CASSVGTGGSDTQYF
TRBV4-2	TRBJ1-2	15	NA	NA	TGTGCCAGCAGCCAAGGGATAGGGGAGGACTATGGCTACACCTTC	CASSQGIGEDYGYTF
TRBV28	TRBJ2-1	12	NA	NA	TGTGCCAGCAGTTTACGGCGAGATGAGCAGTTCTTC	CASSLRRDEQFF
TRBV13	TRBJ1-1	14	NA	NA	TGTGCCAGCAGCCTGGGCGGGGTGAACACTGAAGCTTTCTTT	CASSLGGVNTEAFF
TRBV7-8	TRBJ1-1	15	TRBD1	NA	TGTGCCAGCAGCTTAGCACAGGGGGCAGGGACTGAAGCTTTCTTT	CASSLAQGAGTEAFF
TRBV6-1	TRBJ2-1	12	NA	NA	TGTGCCAGCAGCCCTCGAAACAATGAGCAGTTCTTC	CASSPRNNEQFF
TRBV28	TRBJ2-5	15	NA	NA	TGTGCCAGCAGTCCTGGAGAGGGCCTGAGAGAGACCCAGTACTTC	CASSPGEGLRETQYF
TRBV2	TRBJ2-6	20	NA	NA	TGTGCCAGCAGTGTCCCAGACGATTACTCACAGGGTACTGGGGCCAACGTCCTGACTTTC	CASSVPDDYSQGTGANVLTF
TRBV19	TRBJ2-7	15	TRBD1	NA	TGTGCCAGTAGTATTCGGGGGACAGGGGAATACGAGCAGTACTTC	CASSIRGTGEYEQYF
TRBV5-1	TRBJ1-1	15	NA	NA	TGCGCCAGCAGCTTGGTAGGGGGGCCGAACACTGAAGCTTTCTTT	CASSLVGGPNTEAFF
TRBV29-1	TRBJ2-2	13	NA	NA	TGCAGCGTCGCGACAGGATACACCGGGGAGCTGTTTTTT	CSVATGYTGELFF
TRBV5-5	TRBJ2-7	14	NA	NA	TGTGCCAGCAGCTTAAACAGGGTCAACTACGAGCAGTACTTC	CASSLNRVNYEQYF
TRBV7-9	TRBJ1-5	13	NA	NA	TGTGCCAGCAGCTTGGGGTCAAGTCAGCCCCAGCATTTT	CASSLGSSQPQHF
TRBV20-1	TRBJ2-1	11	TRBD2	NA	TGCAGTGCTGGGACTAGCTATGAGCAGTTCTTC	CSAGTSYEQFF
TRBV10-3	TRBJ2-2	15	NA	NA	TGTGCCATCAGTGAATGGAATACGAACACCGGGGAGCTGTTTTTT	CAISEWNTNTGELFF
TRBV29-1	TRBJ1-3	12	NA	NA	TGCAGCGTTGGGTGGGGGTCCGGCACCATATATTTT	CSVGWGSGTIYF
TRBV5-1	TRBJ2-7	13	NA	few	TGCGCCAGCAGCTGGGACAACTCCTACGAGCAGTACTTC	CASSWDNSYEQYF
TRBV5-5	TRBJ2-7	14	NA	NA	TGTGCCAGCAGCTTGATGCCAAGGGGTCACGAGCAGTACTTC	CASSLMPRGHEQYF
TRBV2	TRBJ2-7	13	NA	NA	TGTGCCAGCAGTGGTCCCGGGCCTTACGAGCAGTACTTC	CASSGPGPYEQYF
TRBV19	TRBJ1-5	14	TRBD1	NA	TGTGCCAGTAGACCCAGGGGGGGTGAGAGGCCCCAGCATTTT	CASRPRGGERPQHF
TRBV19	TRBJ1-3	16	TRBD1	NA	TGTGCCAGTATGGGGGACAGGCTGGGCTCTGGAAACACCATATATTTT	CASMGDRLGSGNTIYF
TRBV7-9	TRBJ2-1	13	NA	NA	TGTGCCAGCAGCTTATCCGCGGGAAATGAGCAGTTCTTC	CASSLSAGNEQFF
TRBV10-3	TRBJ1-2	19	NA	NA	TGTGCCATCAGTGAGTCAGTCCTGCCGAGGCGGACACGACGCTATGGCTACACCTTC	CAISESVLPRRTRRYGYTF
TRBV7-6	TRBJ2-3	16	TRBD2	NA	TGTGCCAGCAGCTTAGGGGCGGGGGGGGACACAGATACGCAGTATTTT	CASSLGAGGDTDTQYF
TRBV6-5	TRBJ1-1	15	TRBD1	NA	TGTGCCAGCGGCCGAATTGGACAGGGGAACACTGAAGCTTTCTTT	CASGRIGQGNTEAFF
TRBV19	TRBJ2-3	14	NA	NA	TGTGCCAGTAGTATAGGGACACACACAGATACGCAGTATTTT	CASSIGTHTDTQYF
TRBV27	TRBJ2-7	15	NA	NA	TGTGCCAGCAGAGATGAAAGCGGGCCCTCCTACGAGCAGTACTTC	CASRDESGPSYEQYF
TRBV11-2	TRBJ2-5	16	NA	once	TGTGCCAGCAGCTTAGGACACATTCCTGTTCTAGAGACCCAGTACTTC	CASSLGHIPVLETQYF
TRBV9	TRBJ1-3	14	TRBD1	NA	TGTGCCAGCAGCGTGGGACAGGTCGGAAACACCATATATTTT	CASSVGQVGNTIYF
TRBV11-2	TRBJ2-2	13	NA	NA	TGTGCCAGCAGCTCGCAATACACCGGGGAGCTGTTTTTT	CASSSQYTGELFF
TRBV6-6	TRBJ2-3	14	NA	NA	TGTGCCAGCAGTCCCGGACCGGTAACAGATACGCAGTATTTT	CASSPGPVTDTQYF
TRBV6-5	TRBJ2-7	13	NA	NA	TGTGCCAGCCGCGGGGACAGCTCCTACGAGCAGTACTTC	CASRGDSSYEQYF
TRBV25-1	TRBJ1-4	15	TRBD1	NA	TGTGCCAGCAGTCCAAAGGGGACAGGGTATGAAAAACTGTTTTTT	CASSPKGTGYEKLFF
TRBV6-4	TRBJ2-2	15	TRBD2	once	TGTGCCAGCCCGTCGGGAGGCTCGAACACCGGGGAGCTGTTTTTT	CASPSGGSNTGELFF
TRBV15	TRBJ1-1	15	NA	NA	TGTGCCACCAGCAGAGATCGCGGGGTAAACACTGAAGCTTTCTTT	CATSRDRGVNTEAFF
TRBV28	TRBJ1-5	15	NA	few	TGTGCCAGCAGTTTCAATCGCCCCGGCAATCAGCCCCAGCATTTT	CASSFNRPGNQPQHF
TRBV7-9	TRBJ2-1	17	TRBD2	NA	TGTGCCAGCAGCGCCGACTTATCTAGCGGAACCTACAATGAGCAGTTCTTC	CASSADLSSGTYNEQFF
TRBV7-9	TRBJ2-1	14	NA	few	TGTGCCAGCAGCCCGGGGGAGCCGTCGAGGGAGCAGTTCTTC	CASSPGEPSREQFF
TRBV5-1	TRBJ2-2	15	NA	NA	TGCGCCAGCAGCTTGGCCCAGGGGTACACCGGGGAGCTGTTTTTT	CASSLAQGYTGELFF